This is a list of T cell receptor beta chains from one sample in a study of cytomegalovirus exposure and HLA in healthy donors. Measured with immunoSEQ multiplex PCR; TCRdb has only the in-frame clones, and not every one. The table lists roughly 120,000 clones, under 80% of them singletons, with roughly 11% in the top ten. Sequencing was carried out using PBMCs. These receptors were obtained from a woman aged 50 to 60 in good health and CMV-seropositive. The CDR3 runs from the conserved cysteine through the conserved F or W. The D gene is left open where the match is weak. Rows give clone size only sometimes, using once, few, many, or a class for an expanded clone.

j_gene: TRBJ2-2; d_gene: TRBD1; v_gene: TRBV7-2; abundance: once; CDR3aa: CASSPEGAVAGELFF; CDR3nt: TGTGCCAGCAGCCCCGAGGGGGCGGTGGCCGGGGAGCTGTTTTTT
j_gene: TRBJ1-6; d_gene: .; v_gene: TRBV6-5; abundance: .; CDR3aa: CASSRQEDSPLHF; CDR3nt: TGTGCCAGCAGTCGACAGGAAGATTCACCCCTCCACTTT
j_gene: TRBJ1-1; d_gene: .; v_gene: TRBV28; abundance: .; CDR3aa: CASSQLRTEAFF; CDR3nt: TGTGCCAGCAGCCAACTTCGCACTGAAGCTTTCTTT
j_gene: TRBJ1-5; d_gene: .; v_gene: TRBV19; abundance: .; CDR3aa: CASTPQGPYSNQPQHF; CDR3nt: TGTGCCAGCACCCCACAGGGACCTTATAGCAATCAGCCCCAGCATTTT
j_gene: TRBJ2-5; d_gene: .; v_gene: TRBV7-8; abundance: .; CDR3aa: CASTPTGLVETQYF; CDR3nt: TGTGCCAGCACCCCCACAGGGCTCGTCGAGACCCAGTACTTC
j_gene: TRBJ2-7; d_gene: TRBD2; v_gene: TRBV29-1; abundance: .; CDR3aa: CSVLAGDYEQYF; CDR3nt: TGCAGCGTTTTAGCGGGAGACTACGAGCAGTACTTC
j_gene: TRBJ2-1; d_gene: TRBD2; v_gene: TRBV5-1; abundance: .; CDR3aa: CASSLVVAGAGNEQFF; CDR3nt: TGCGCCAGCAGCCTGGTAGTCGCGGGAGCTGGGAATGAGCAGTTCTTC
j_gene: TRBJ1-3; d_gene: .; v_gene: TRBV7-9; abundance: .; CDR3aa: CASSPSSGNTIYF; CDR3nt: TGTGCCAGCAGCCCCTCCTCTGGAAACACCATATATTTT
j_gene: TRBJ2-7; d_gene: TRBD1; v_gene: TRBV19; abundance: .; CDR3aa: CATSRGQGYEQYF; CDR3nt: TGTGCCACTTCCCGGGGACAGGGCTACGAGCAGTACTTC
j_gene: TRBJ2-2; d_gene: TRBD1; v_gene: TRBV6-5; abundance: .; CDR3aa: CASSSTGFSGELFF; CDR3nt: TGTGCCAGCAGTTCGACAGGGTTTTCCGGGGAGCTGTTTTTT
j_gene: TRBJ2-4; d_gene: .; v_gene: TRBV5-1; abundance: .; CDR3aa: CASSLARQGGVNIQYF; CDR3nt: TGCGCCAGCAGCTTGGCTCGGCAGGGCGGAGTAAACATTCAGTACTTC
j_gene: TRBJ1-1; d_gene: .; v_gene: TRBV11-2; abundance: .; CDR3aa: CASSLAQGNTEAFF; CDR3nt: TGTGCCAGCAGCTTAGCACAGGGGAACACTGAAGCTTTCTTT
j_gene: TRBJ2-5; d_gene: .; v_gene: TRBV4-2; abundance: once; CDR3aa: CASSQAGGVQETQYF; CDR3nt: TGTGCCAGCAGCCAAGCAGGCGGGGTTCAAGAGACCCAGTACTTC
j_gene: TRBJ2-3; d_gene: .; v_gene: TRBV7-2; abundance: once; CDR3aa: CASSLVAMGATDTQYF; CDR3nt: TGTGCCAGCAGCTTAGTTGCAATGGGCGCCACAGATACGCAGTATTTT
j_gene: TRBJ1-3; d_gene: .; v_gene: TRBV6-6; abundance: once; CDR3aa: CASGRGSGSGNTIYF; CDR3nt: TGTGCCAGCGGGAGGGGTAGTGGTTCTGGAAACACCATATATTTT
j_gene: TRBJ2-7; d_gene: .; v_gene: TRBV20-1; abundance: .; CDR3aa: CSAREQNEQYF; CDR3nt: TGCAGTGCTAGAGAACAGAACGAGCAGTACTTC
j_gene: TRBJ1-5; d_gene: .; v_gene: TRBV19; abundance: .; CDR3aa: CASSIQGTLNQPQHF; CDR3nt: TGTGCCAGTAGTATTCAGGGAACCTTAAATCAGCCCCAGCATTTT
j_gene: TRBJ1-1; d_gene: .; v_gene: TRBV7-2; abundance: .; CDR3aa: CASSLFRVTEAFF; CDR3nt: TGTGCCAGCAGCTTATTCAGGGTCACTGAAGCTTTCTTT
j_gene: TRBJ2-5; d_gene: TRBD1; v_gene: TRBV7-7; abundance: once; CDR3aa: CASSLVPGQGWETQYF; CDR3nt: TGTGCCAGCAGCTTAGTCCCGGGACAGGGATGGGAGACCCAGTACTTC
j_gene: TRBJ2-7; d_gene: TRBD1; v_gene: TRBV27; abundance: .; CDR3aa: CASSLSRGTGNHEQYF; CDR3nt: TGTGCCAGCAGTTTATCCCGTGGGACAGGAAACCACGAGCAGTACTTC
j_gene: TRBJ2-7; d_gene: .; v_gene: TRBV9; abundance: .; CDR3aa: CASSVGESYEQYF; CDR3nt: TGTGCCAGCAGCGTAGGCGAGTCCTACGAGCAGTACTTC
j_gene: TRBJ2-3; d_gene: TRBD2; v_gene: TRBV7-2; abundance: .; CDR3aa: CASIRGRETDTQYF; CDR3nt: TGTGCCAGCATTCGCGGGAGGGAGACAGATACGCAGTATTTT
j_gene: TRBJ1-1; d_gene: TRBD1; v_gene: TRBV5-1; abundance: .; CDR3aa: CASSLGDRGDTEAFF; CDR3nt: TGCGCCAGCAGCTTGGGTGACAGGGGGGACACTGAAGCTTTCTTT
j_gene: TRBJ1-2; d_gene: .; v_gene: TRBV11-2; abundance: .; CDR3aa: CASSPGLGYGYTF; CDR3nt: TGTGCCAGCAGCCCCGGGTTAGGCTATGGCTACACCTTC
j_gene: TRBJ2-7; d_gene: TRBD1; v_gene: TRBV5-1; abundance: .; CDR3aa: CASSAGTGAIYEQYF; CDR3nt: TGCGCCAGCAGCGCAGGGACAGGGGCCATCTACGAGCAGTACTTC
j_gene: TRBJ2-3; d_gene: TRBD1; v_gene: TRBV4-1; abundance: .; CDR3aa: CASSQEGTGTDTQYF; CDR3nt: TGCGCCAGCAGCCAAGAGGGGACAGGGACAGATACGCAGTATTTT
j_gene: TRBJ1-1; d_gene: .; v_gene: TRBV4-2; abundance: .; CDR3aa: CASSQGPRGENTEAFF; CDR3nt: TGTGCCAGCAGCCAAGGCCCCCGGGGGGAGAACACTGAAGCTTTCTTT
j_gene: TRBJ2-2; d_gene: TRBD2; v_gene: TRBV2; abundance: .; CDR3aa: CASSSRGGLSGELFF; CDR3nt: TGTGCCAGCTCTTCCCGGGGGGGCCTCTCCGGGGAGCTGTTTTTT
j_gene: TRBJ2-7; d_gene: TRBD1; v_gene: TRBV30; abundance: .; CDR3aa: CAWRVPGQGSREQYF; CDR3nt: TGTGCCTGGAGGGTCCCGGGACAGGGGTCGAGGGAGCAGTACTTC
j_gene: TRBJ2-7; d_gene: .; v_gene: TRBV7-2; abundance: .; CDR3aa: CASSLTAGEQYF; CDR3nt: TGTGCCAGCAGCTTGACTGCCGGCGAGCAGTACTTC